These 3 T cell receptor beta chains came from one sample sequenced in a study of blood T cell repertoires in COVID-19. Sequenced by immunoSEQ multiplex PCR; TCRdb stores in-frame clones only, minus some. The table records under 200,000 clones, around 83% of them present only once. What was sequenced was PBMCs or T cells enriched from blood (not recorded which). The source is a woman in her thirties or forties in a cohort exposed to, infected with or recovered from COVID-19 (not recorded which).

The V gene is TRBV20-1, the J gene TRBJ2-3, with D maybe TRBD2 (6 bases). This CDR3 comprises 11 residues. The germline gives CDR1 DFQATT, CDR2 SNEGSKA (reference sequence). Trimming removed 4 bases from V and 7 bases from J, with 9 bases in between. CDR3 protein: CSAKLANTQYF. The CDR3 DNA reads TGCAGTGCTAAACTAGCAAATACGCAGTATTTT.

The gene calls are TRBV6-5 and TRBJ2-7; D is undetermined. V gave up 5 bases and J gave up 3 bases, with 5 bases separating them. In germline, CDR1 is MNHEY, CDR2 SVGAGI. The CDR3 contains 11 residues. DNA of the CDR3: TGTGCCAGCAGTACGGGCTACGAGCAGTACTTC. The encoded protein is CASSTGYEQYF.

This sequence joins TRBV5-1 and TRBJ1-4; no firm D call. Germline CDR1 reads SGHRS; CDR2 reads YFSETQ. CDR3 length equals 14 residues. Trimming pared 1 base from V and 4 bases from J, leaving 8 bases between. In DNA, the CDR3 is TGCGCCAGCAGCTTGAGTCAGTTTAATGAAAAACTGTTTTTT. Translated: CASSLSQFNEKLFF.